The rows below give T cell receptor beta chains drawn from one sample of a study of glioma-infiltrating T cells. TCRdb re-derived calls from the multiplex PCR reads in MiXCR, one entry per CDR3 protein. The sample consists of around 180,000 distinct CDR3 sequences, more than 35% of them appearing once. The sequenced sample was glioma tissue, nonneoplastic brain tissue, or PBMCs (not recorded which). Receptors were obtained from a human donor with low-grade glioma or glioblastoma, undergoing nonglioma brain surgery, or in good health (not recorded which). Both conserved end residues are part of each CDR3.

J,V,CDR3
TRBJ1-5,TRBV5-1,CASSPGQVGQPQHF
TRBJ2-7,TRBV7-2,CASSLNGIYEQYF
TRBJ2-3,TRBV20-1,CSAPPGQVQDTQYF
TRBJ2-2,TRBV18,CASSPRLTGYPGELFF
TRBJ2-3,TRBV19,CASSIWGRPDTQYF
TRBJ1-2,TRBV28,CASSLSTDYYGYTF
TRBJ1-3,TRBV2,CASSEGRVSGGNTINF
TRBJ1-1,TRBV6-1,CASTLSRKGSEAFF
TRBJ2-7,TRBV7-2,CASSFLANSGNSYEQYF
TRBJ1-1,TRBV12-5,CASGLVRGTEAVF
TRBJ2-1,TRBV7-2,CASGLTSGKNEQFF
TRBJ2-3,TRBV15,CATSRTGTNTDTQYF
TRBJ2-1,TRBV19,CASSIGTGFYNEQFF
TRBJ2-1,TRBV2,CASRATGTSGSLGGNEQFF
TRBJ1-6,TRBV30,CAWSVKDSGSPLHF
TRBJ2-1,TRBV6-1,CASSEEVKGNEQFF
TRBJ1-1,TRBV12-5,CASGFVSGTLNTEAFF
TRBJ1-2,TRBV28,CASSAQVAYGYTF
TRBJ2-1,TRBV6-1,CASSDRGYNEQFF
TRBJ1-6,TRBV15,CATSRAGTTNSPLHF
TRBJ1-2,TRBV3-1,CASSGLSDYGYTF
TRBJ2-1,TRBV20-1,CSARGTANEQFF
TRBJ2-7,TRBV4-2,CASSQDFESTEQYF
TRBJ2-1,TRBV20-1,CSLTSGRVGEQFF
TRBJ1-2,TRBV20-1,CSARDNRGPSNYGYTF
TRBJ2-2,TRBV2,CASRPGGSAGELFF
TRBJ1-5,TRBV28,CASSFDAGGNQPQHF
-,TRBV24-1,CATREGQGVEDTQHF
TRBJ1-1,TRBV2,CASKEDREAEAFF
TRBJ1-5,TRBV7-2,CASSGGSIYSNQPQHF
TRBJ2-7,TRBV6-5,CASSFSVSREQYF
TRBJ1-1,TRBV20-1,CSASGLGFGTEALF
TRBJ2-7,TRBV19,CASTPQGRGYEQYF
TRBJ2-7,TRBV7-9,CASRQLKGHLYEQYF
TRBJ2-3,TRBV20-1,CSARTSVGTDTQYF
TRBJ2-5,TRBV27,CASSRPGAVETQYF
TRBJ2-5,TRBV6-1,CAISEPRKTQYF
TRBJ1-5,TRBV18,CASSSGQNQPQHF
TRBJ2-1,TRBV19,CASTLAGRYNEQFF
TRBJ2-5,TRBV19,CASSEGGQETQYF
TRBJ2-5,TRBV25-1,CASSESARLYQETQYF
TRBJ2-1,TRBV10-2,CASSEILAHNEQFF
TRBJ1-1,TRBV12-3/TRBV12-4,CASSWGGTEAFF
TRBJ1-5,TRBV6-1,CASMDSYDQPQHF
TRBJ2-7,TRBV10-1,CASSGQGTDRYEQYF
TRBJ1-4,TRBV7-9,CASSPSSGTGNEKLFF
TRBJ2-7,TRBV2,CASSEYGTGLYEQYF
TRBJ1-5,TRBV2,CASSEIQVGQPQHF
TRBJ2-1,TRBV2,CASSRGDSYNEQFF
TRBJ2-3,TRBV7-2,CASSLGAVSTDTQYF
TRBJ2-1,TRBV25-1,CASSWTVYNGQFF
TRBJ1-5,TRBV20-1,CSAKLSSNQPQHF
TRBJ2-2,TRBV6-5,CAITKKGQPNTGELFF
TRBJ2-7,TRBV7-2,CASSFSGVYEQYF
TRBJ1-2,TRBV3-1,CASSVGQRGYTF
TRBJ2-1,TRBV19,CASMGRSDNEQFF
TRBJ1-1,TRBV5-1,CASSRDSLGDTEAFF
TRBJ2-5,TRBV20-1,CSAMTPLGREETQYF
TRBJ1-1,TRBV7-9,CASSDPGTAEGTEAFF
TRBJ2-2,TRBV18,CASSPTGNTGELFF